The present T cell receptor (beta chain) was sequenced within a study of early T cells in non-severe SARS-CoV-2 infection. The wider study: Sequencing of bulk RNA from unsorted whole blood was done, without chain pairing.

Study-wide points: Reliance on VDJdb matching favored anti-spike CD8 responses; private and CD4 specificities were missed.

Unique molecular identifier tags were affixed to discrete cDNA molecules. MiXCR was run by TCRdb on the 5' RACE reads, yielding one entry per CDR3 protein. Among roughly 50,000 distinct CDR3 sequences listed, over 7% were seen once. The CDR3 consists of 13 residues. J gave up 7 bases and V 3 bases, and 5 bases lay outside the gene matches. Germline loops: CDR1 SNHLY, CDR2 FYNNEI. This clonotype was observed a handful of times. Its antigen is currently unknown. Sample: whole blood. The rearrangement joins TRBV2 to TRBJ2-7, with 8 nucleotides matching TRBD2. This receptor was taken from an adult who was a healthcare worker with PCR-confirmed SARS-CoV-2 infection or an uninfected control (not recorded which). CDR3 residues: CASSERGAGEQYF. The CDR3 nucleotides read TGTGCCAGCAGTGAGCGGGGGGCGGGAGAGCAGTACTTC. Looking up the rest from reference TRBV2 and TRBJ2-7 gives the full variable domain: EPEVTQTPSHQVTQMGQEVILRCVPISNHLYFYWYRQILGQKVEFLVSFYNNEISEKSEIFDDQFSVERPDGSNFTLKIRSTKLEDSAMYFCASSERGAGEQYFGPGTRLTVT.